A single sample is the source of the 18 T cell receptor beta chains below, sequenced in a study of T cell changes during pregnancy in multiple sclerosis. The table came from immunoSEQ multiplex PCR; TCRdb's copy has only in-frame clones and leaves some out. The sample has 40,000 to 60,000 clones; about nine tenths are singletons. The sequences come from CD4+ T cells from peripheral blood mononuclear cells, collected in the third trimester of pregnancy. These receptors were obtained from a female donor with multiple sclerosis, enrolled in a pregnancy study.

The chain is built from TRBV27 and TRBJ1-1; no clear D gene. Trimming shortened V by 3 bases and J by 1 base, and 9 bases separated the two germline ends. This CDR3 is 14 amino acids long. CDR1 and CDR2 from the germline V gene are MNHEY and SMNVEV (reference sequence). CDR3 sequence reads: CASSLGSWNTEAFF. The CDR3 bases are TGTGCCAGCAGTTTGGGGAGCTGGAACACTGAAGCTTTCTTT.

This chain joins TRBV9 and TRBJ2-3; 10 positions match TRBD2. Germline-derived CDR1 and CDR2 are SGDLS and YYNGEE. The J segment lost 5 bases and the V segment lost 7 bases, leaving 7 bases of the junction unmatched. CDR3 length: 14 residues. CDR3 loop: CASATSGVGDTQYF. Written as DNA, the CDR3 is TGTGCCAGCGCTACTAGCGGGGTTGGAGATACGCAGTATTTT. The whole variable domain, remainder taken from reference TRBV9 and TRBJ2-3, is DSGVTQTPKHLITATGQRVTLRCSPRSGDLSVYWYQQSLDQGLQFLIQYYNGEERAKGNILERFSAQQFPDLHSELNLSSLELGDSALYFCASATSGVGDTQYFGPGTRLTVL.

This chain joins TRBV29-1 and TRBJ2-1; 12 bases are shared with TRBD2. V lost 7 bases, J lost 10 bases, and 11 bases stayed unmatched. The CDR3 is 14 amino acids. Per germline, CDR1 SQVTM and CDR2 ANQGSEA. CDR3: CSGDASGGAREQFF. CDR3 nucleotides: TGCAGCGGGGATGCTAGCGGGGGGGCCCGGGAGCAGTTCTTC.

This chain connects TRBV2 to TRBJ1-6, with 8 nucleotides matching TRBD1. CDR3 length equals 14 residues. V lost 10 bases, J lost 9 bases, and 11 bases stayed unmatched. Germline-derived CDR1 and CDR2 are SNHLY and FYNNEI. The CDR3 nucleotides read TGTGCCACAGGGAGGACAGGGAATGGTTCACCCCTCCACTTT. Residues: CATGRTGNGSPLHF.

The chain couples TRBV19 to TRBJ1-3; TRBD1 matches at 7 bases. Trimming cost V 0 bases and J 9 bases; bases outside gene matches: 11. This CDR3 is built from 16 residues. Germline-derived CDR1 and CDR2 are LNHDA and SQIVND (reference sequence). This CDR3 is CASSIDGRGQTFTIYF. The CDR3 region has the DNA TGTGCCAGTAGTATAGATGGCCGGGGACAGACCTTCACCATATATTTT.

The chain carries TRBV4-2 and TRBJ2-3, with 9 bases identical to TRBD2. The CDR3 is 18 amino acids. Germline assignment: CDR1 LGHNA and CDR2 YNFKEQ. J gave up 3 bases and V 0 bases, and 10 bases lay outside the gene matches. The CDR3 DNA reads TGTGCCAGCAGCCAAGAGAGTGGAGCGGGGGGAACAACAGATACGCAGTATTTT. Protein product: CASSQESGAGGTTDTQYF.

The chain joins TRBV4-1 to TRBJ2-5; TRBD2 aligns across 10 bases. The CDR3 runs to 18 residues. CDR1 is MGHRA, CDR2 YSYEKL, per germline. Unmatched junction bases numbered 10, after V lost 1 base and J lost 2 bases. CDR3 DNA: TGCGCCAGCAGCCAAGGACCCTTAAAAGCGGGGGGGCAAGAGACCCAGTACTTC. Its translation is CASSQGPLKAGGQETQYF.

The chain uses TRBV30 and TRBJ1-1; 8 bases align to TRBD1. Germline V gene sequence: CDR1 GTSNPN, CDR2 SVGIG (reference sequence). Unmatched junction bases numbered 8, after V lost 3 bases and J lost 5 bases. There are 14 residues in the CDR3. The CDR3 nucleotides are TGTGCCTGGAGCCGGACAGGGTGGGGAACTGAAGCTTTCTTT. It codes for CAWSRTGWGTEAFF.

This clone was detected only once. J is TRBJ2-7 and V is TRBV6-5, with TRBD2 matching over 9 bases. This CDR3 has 15 amino acids. Trimming at V came to 5 bases and at J to 4 bases, leaving 9 bases not matched to a gene. Germline V gives CDR1 MNHEY, CDR2 SVGAGI. CDR3: CASSPPAAGGYEQYF. CDR3 sequence (DNA): TGTGCCAGCAGTCCGCCAGCGGCGGGGGGGTACGAGCAGTACTTC.

The rearrangement uses TRBV27 and TRBJ1-2; 7 positions agree with TRBD1. Germline CDR1 reads MNHEY; CDR2 reads SMNVEV (reference sequence). V lost 1 base to trimming and J lost 7 bases; unmatched junction nucleotides: 12. This CDR3 has 16 amino acids. Written as DNA, the CDR3 is TGTGCCAGCAGTTTATTAGGCGACAGGGTCCGGGGTGGCTACACCTTC. Translated, it gives CASSLLGDRVRGGYTF.

The chain recombines TRBV10-3 with TRBJ1-2; 7 bases are a match to TRBD1. Trimming cost V 3 bases and J 6 bases; bases outside gene matches: 7. The CDR3 totals 14 residues. The germline V gene has CDR1 ENHRY and CDR2 SYGVKD. The CDR3: CAISDRSTGDGYTF. For the CDR3, the DNA is TGTGCCATCAGTGACCGCAGTACAGGGGATGGCTACACCTTC.

The CDR3 is CASSFGTGEPNTEAFF. Written as DNA, the CDR3 is TGCGCCAGCAGCTTTGGGACAGGGGAACCGAACACTGAAGCTTTCTTT. The rearrangement uses TRBV5-1 and TRBJ1-1, with 10 bases fitting TRBD1. Losses at the gene ends were 2 bases for V and 1 base for J; bases not matched to a gene: 5. Germline V gives CDR1 SGHRS, CDR2 YFSETQ. CDR3 size: 16 residues.

The rearrangement links TRBV27 to TRBJ1-2, with D perhaps TRBD1 (5 bases). Germline CDR1 is MNHEY and CDR2 is SMNVEV (reference sequence). V gave up 4 bases and J gave up 4 bases, with 16 bases separating them. The CDR3 covers 15 residues. The CDR3, as DNA: TGTGCCAGCAGTTCCGCGGGACGGAATCCCTATGGCTACACCTTC. Protein product: CASSSAGRNPYGYTF.

This chain links TRBV19 with TRBJ1-1; D remains unclear. V was clipped by 7 bases and J by 1 base, with 7 bases between them. Germline CDR1 reads LNHDA; CDR2 reads SQIVND (reference sequence). The CDR3 has 12 amino acids. This CDR3 reads CASTAGNTEAFF. DNA for the CDR3: TGTGCCAGTACTGCAGGGAACACTGAAGCTTTCTTT.

The CDR3 nucleotides read TGCAGCGTTGGAGGAGGGAGTGGCAATCAGCCCCAGCATTTT. Protein sequence: CSVGGGSGNQPQHF. The J gene is TRBJ1-5, the V gene TRBV29-1; D call uncertain. The V and J ends lost 4 bases and 2 bases respectively, with 12 bases between them. CDR3 length equals 14 residues. Germline lookup yields CDR1 SQVTM and CDR2 ANQGSEA.

The V gene is TRBV5-6, the J gene TRBJ1-1; D is unclear. The V end lost 2 bases, the J end lost 5 bases, and 13 bases lay between the germline ends. The CDR3 extends over 14 amino acids. The germline V gene has CDR1 SGHDT and CDR2 YYEEEE. CDR3 loop: CASSFGRSNTEAFF. The CDR3 nucleotides read TGTGCCAGCAGCTTCGGCAGGTCAAATACTGAAGCTTTCTTT.

J is TRBJ1-1 and V is TRBV18, with TRBD1 matching 7 bases. CDR1 is KGHSH, CDR2 LQKENI, per germline. The CDR3 is made up of 15 amino acids. V shed 1 base, J shed 1 base, and the junction held 3 bases outside the gene matches. The CDR3 reads CASSPLGTENTEAFF. The DNA for the CDR3 is TGTGCCAGCTCACCACTTGGGACAGAGAACACTGAAGCTTTCTTT.

The chain links TRBV7-6 to TRBJ2-7, with D perhaps matching TRBD1 (6 bases). CDR1 is SGHVS, CDR2 FNYEAQ, per germline. Trimming took off 5 bases at V and 0 bases at J, with 17 bases between the two ends. The CDR3 is made up of 16 amino acids. The CDR3 is CASSTRSGVSSYEQYF. CDR3 DNA: TGTGCCAGCAGCACGAGATCAGGGGTCAGCTCCTACGAGCAGTACTTC.